This passage covers 10 T cell receptor beta chains from one sample sequenced in a study of T cell responses to AZD1222 COVID-19 vaccine. Only in-frame clones appear in the TCRdb table, and some are missing; sequencing was by immunoSEQ multiplex PCR. The data hold about 150,000 clones, with about 87% observed a single time. Material: peripheral blood, obtained 28 days after the second AZD1222 dose. The receptors were gathered from an adult who received the AZD1222 COVID-19 vaccine.

V usage is TRBV28 and J usage is TRBJ1-5; 10 bases match TRBD1. The ends lost 8 bases at V and 7 bases at J; junction bases unmatched: 11. The CDR3 spans 15 residues. CDR1 MDHEN and CDR2 SYDVKM come from the germline V gene. The CDR3, as DNA: TGTGCCAGCCTCAGACCCGGGACAGGGGAACAGCCCCAGCATTTT. Encoded protein: CASLRPGTGEQPQHF.

V is TRBV9 and J is TRBJ2-2; 10 nucleotides agree with TRBD1. The CDR3 is 16 amino acids. Germline CDR1 SGDLS, CDR2 YYNGEE. V dropped 1 base and J dropped 9; count of bases not matched to a gene: 9. CDR3: CASSVLTTGGPRELFF. The DNA of the CDR3 is TGTGCCAGCAGCGTACTAACGACAGGGGGCCCCAGGGAGCTGTTTTTT. The entire variable domain, with the rest obtained from reference TRBV9 and TRBJ2-2, is as follows: DSGVTQTPKHLITATGQRVTLRCSPRSGDLSVYWYQQSLDQGLQFLIQYYNGEERAKGNILERFSAQQFPDLHSELNLSSLELGDSALYFCASSVLTTGGPRELFFGEGSRLTVL.

The chain is built from TRBV29-1 and TRBJ2-2; TRBD2 agrees at 7 bases. V lost 4 bases and J lost 1; bases outside the gene matches: 3. Germline assignment: CDR1 SQVTM and CDR2 ANQGSEA. There are 14 residues in the CDR3. The CDR3 here is CSVAGRVNTGELFF. The CDR3 bases are TGCAGCGTTGCAGGGAGGGTGAACACCGGGGAGCTGTTTTTT.

This clone occurred once. This chain joins TRBV15 and TRBJ1-2, with 8 bases that match TRBD1. CDR1 and CDR2 from the germline V gene are LNHNV and YYDKDF (reference sequence). The CDR3 spans 14 residues. V lost 1 base and J lost 7; bases outside the gene matches: 5. The CDR3 reads CATSRVAGGRGYTF. The CDR3 region has the DNA TGTGCCACCAGCAGAGTGGCAGGGGGCCGTGGCTACACCTTC.

The rearrangement uses TRBV28 and TRBJ1-5; tentatively, D is TRBD1 (5 bases). The CDR3 sequence is 18 residues long. Germline assignment: CDR1 MDHEN and CDR2 SYDVKM. The germline V and J ends were trimmed by 8 bases and 2 bases, with 25 bases remaining between them. The CDR3 DNA reads as TGTGCCAGCCGTGACAGAACCCGAGGAATGTGGGGCAATCAGCCCCAGCATTTT. Translated: CASRDRTRGMWGNQPQHF.

The J gene is TRBJ2-1, the V gene TRBV7-2; D is perhaps TRBD1 (6 bases). The V gene's germline CDR1 is SGHTA and CDR2 FQGNSA. There are 13 residues in the CDR3. Trimming removed 5 bases from V and 5 bases from J, with 10 bases in between. In DNA form, the CDR3 reads TGTGCCAGCAGCAACACAGGGCACAATGAGCAGTTCTTC. It translates to CASSNTGHNEQFF.

In this sample, this clone turned up once. This rearrangement joins TRBV5-1 to TRBJ2-2; possibly TRBD2 for D (6 bases). Trimming left V 8 bases short and J 5 bases short, with 19 bases between. This CDR3 spans 15 amino acids. Looked up from germline, CDR1 is SGHRS and CDR2 is YFSETQ. The CDR3 DNA sequence: TGCGCCAGTCGACCGCGGCGGGATGAAACCGGGGAGCTGTTTTTT. This sequence encodes CASRPRRDETGELFF.

The chain employs TRBV5-1 and TRBJ1-4; 10 bases are a match to TRBD1. The junction had 2 bases not matched to a gene; V was cut back by 4 bases and J by 5 bases. The length of the CDR3 is 14 residues. Germline assignment: CDR1 SGHRS and CDR2 YFSETQ. The CDR3: CASSAGQGNEKLFF. DNA for the CDR3: TGCGCCAGCAGCGCGGGACAGGGGAATGAAAAACTGTTTTTT.

J is TRBJ2-5 and V is TRBV5-1; either TRBD1 or TRBD2 may supply D (5 bases each). CDR1 is SGHRS and CDR2 is YFSETQ in the germline V gene. The CDR3 extends over 13 amino acids. Trimming took off 0 bases at V and 5 bases at J, with 8 bases between the two ends. The CDR3 DNA sequence: TGCGCCAGCAGCTTGGAAGGGGAGGAGACCCAGTACTTC. Residues: CASSLEGEETQYF.

The V call is TRBV30, the J call TRBJ2-1, with 8 bases that match TRBD2. This CDR3 has 11 amino acids. The V gene's germline CDR1 is GTSNPN and CDR2 SVGIG (reference sequence). Germline trimming cut 3 bases from V and 10 bases from J; bases unmatched to any gene: 2. This CDR3 reads CAWRSGGEQFF. The CDR3 nucleotides are TGTGCCTGGAGATCGGGGGGGGAGCAGTTCTTC.